The clone carrying this TCR beta chain was counted a few times. The target antigen is unknown. The source of the sample is a study of beta chain features in type 1 diabetes. Study in general: No patient-donor differences in age, gender, total cells or subset yield.

Study findings and constraints: TCRB repertoires of naive, central memory and Treg cells appeared more similar among patients than among healthy donors. Equally in patients and controls, PCR might preferentially amplify shorter templates.

All of the isolated RNA was reverse transcribed, so expressed TCRB transcripts were sequenced. The method was immunoSEQ multiplex PCR; TCRdb's version includes in-frame clones alone and lacks a portion of them. The sample contains 900,000 or so clones, under 20% of which appear only once. Germline values: CDR1 LNHDA, CDR2 SQIVND (reference sequence). The CDR3 consists of 15 residues. The V and J ends lost 5 bases and 0 bases respectively, with 11 bases between them. Sequencing input: naive CD4+ T cells from blood. The chain carries TRBV19 and TRBJ2-1; the D call may be TRBD1 or TRBD2 (5 bases each). This TCR came from a woman in her late teens or twenties in good health. The CDR3 sequence: CASSVGTSSYNEQFF. DNA of the CDR3: TGTGCCAGTAGTGTCGGGACGAGCTCCTACAATGAGCAGTTCTTC.